The clone carrying this TCR beta chain was observed a handful of times. Antigen unknown. With 5 bases removed from V and 4 bases from J, the gap between germline ends came to 13 bases. The germline CDR1 and CDR2 sequences are MDHEN and SYDVKM. CDR3 length equals 14 residues. Via MiXCR, TCRdb re-called the RT-PCR reads, giving one row per CDR3 protein. In the table there are hundreds of thousands of distinct CDR3 sequences, 15% to 18% of which are singletons. This sample is part of a study of response to subunit inactivated influenza vaccine. Study-wide results and limits: With each seasonal influenza vaccination, the authors suggested, few new T cells are recruited.

The V gene is TRBV28, the J gene TRBJ2-3; D may be TRBD2 (7 bases). The clonotype was recovered from a man aged 50-60 years who received an inactivated influenza vaccine. The starting material was PBMCs from blood, obtained approximately 13 days after vaccination. The CDR3 here is CASSPWEGADTQYF. CDR3 nucleotides: TGTGCCAGCAGTCCCTGGGAGGGGGCAGATACGCAGTATTTT. The full variable domain, rest sourced from reference TRBV28 and TRBJ2-3, is DVKVTQSSRYLVKRTGEKVFLECVQDMDHENMFWYRQDPGLGLRLIYFSYDVKMKEKGDIPEGYSVSREKKERFSLILESASTNQTSMYLCASSPWEGADTQYFGPGTRLTVL.